These 28 T cell receptor beta chains were sequenced from one sample in a study of OX40 agonist ivuxolimab in advanced cancers. Receptor libraries were prepared by the immunoSEQ multiplex PCR assay. Not all clones reach the TCRdb copy of this immuneACCESS table, which keeps in-frame sequences only. Checked studies attribute under half of the gap to unresolved V genes and leave the rest unexplained. This sample gives about 94,000 clones in total; more than 75% of them show up just once. Approximately 0.3% of the sample comes from the top ten. This specimen was CD4+ or CD8+ T cells sorted from blood, taken in a trial of the OX40 agonist ivuxolimab. The source of these receptors is an adult with an advanced solid tumor such as melanoma, head and neck, liver or kidney cancer.

This rearrangement joins TRBV6-6 to TRBJ1-1; 9 positions match TRBD1. Germline-derived CDR1 and CDR2 are MNHNY and SVGAGI (reference sequence). V was clipped by 2 bases and J by 7 bases; unmatched bases: 8. The CDR3 contains 15 residues. This CDR3 is CASSYGNRGRIEAFF. CDR3 nucleotides: TGTGCCAGCAGTTACGGGAACAGGGGGCGGATTGAAGCTTTCTTT.

This chain uses TRBV29-1 with TRBJ2-7; 7 positions match TRBD1. Germline V gene lookup returns CDR1 SQVTM and CDR2 ANQGSEA. V trimming: 5 bases; J trimming: 4 bases; junction bases outside the gene matches: 8. The CDR3 length is 13 residues. Here the CDR3 reads CSVKRQGQYEQYF. The CDR3 bases are TGCAGCGTTAAACGACAGGGCCAATACGAGCAGTACTTC.

This chain joins TRBV10-1 and TRBJ2-7; D might be TRBD2 (6 bases). CDR1 WNHNN and CDR2 SYGVQD come from the germline V gene (reference sequence). Trimming shortened V by 4 bases and J by 7 bases, and 14 bases separated the two germline ends. The CDR3 contains 13 residues. The CDR3 region is CASSVDYPGEQYF. CDR3 bases: TGCGCCAGCAGTGTGGACTACCCCGGGGAGCAGTACTTC.

The gene calls are TRBV5-1 and TRBJ1-1; TRBD1 agrees at 7 bases. V was pared by 4 bases and J by 5 bases, with 11 bases of the junction left unmatched. This CDR3 comprises 15 residues. Germline CDR1 and CDR2: SGHRS and YFSETQ. CDR3 amino acids: CASSLTRTGRTEAFF. The CDR3 nucleotides are TGCGCCAGCAGCCTAACAAGGACAGGTCGGACTGAAGCTTTCTTT.

The rearrangement uses TRBV6-1 and TRBJ2-5, with D unclear. With the DNA end fitting TRBJ2-7 better, the J assignment may be wrong. Germline assignment: CDR1 MNHNS and CDR2 SASEGT. This CDR3 region has 13 residues. The CDR3 nucleotides read TGTGCCAGCATAGGCGTCTTCAGCAACGAGCAGTACTTC. Protein: CASIGVFSNEQYF.

V and J are TRBV5-1 and TRBJ1-5; D remains ambiguous. V lost 0 bases, J lost 4 bases, and 5 bases lay in between. The CDR3 totals 13 residues. The germline V gene has CDR1 SGHRS and CDR2 YFSETQ. The CDR3 reads CASSLGRNQPQHF. CDR3 bases: TGCGCCAGCAGCTTGGGGAGAAATCAGCCCCAGCATTTT.

This clone occurred a few times. This sequence joins TRBV5-1 and TRBJ1-6; D uncertain. CDR1 is SGHRS, CDR2 YFSETQ, per germline. The CDR3 is made up of 13 amino acids. Between the trimmed V and J ends, which lost 6 bases and 7 bases, there was a span of 11 bases. The CDR3 protein is CASKVFENSPLHF. The CDR3 nucleotides read TGCGCCAGCAAGGTATTCGAGAATTCACCCCTCCACTTT.

The CDR3 spells CASRGTANYGYTF. The CDR3 DNA is TGTGCCAGCAGAGGGACAGCGAACTATGGCTACACCTTC. The chain combines TRBV6-5 with TRBJ1-2; 7 bases fit TRBD1. After removal of 6 bases from V and 2 bases from J, the junction contained 3 bases not matched to a gene. This CDR3 is 13 amino acids long. The germline CDR1 and CDR2 sequences are MNHEY and SVGAGI.

This chain joins TRBV19 and TRBJ2-3; D is perhaps TRBD2 (7 bases). Trimming left V 9 bases short and J 4 bases short, with 20 bases between. The germline CDR1 and CDR2 sequences are LNHDA and SQIVND (reference sequence). This CDR3 contains 15 residues. CDR3 bases: TGTGCCAGCATCGGGGGGCAGGCCGGGTCAGATACGCAGTATTTT. Translating it yields CASIGGQAGSDTQYF.

The chain uses TRBV14 and TRBJ1-1, with D maybe TRBD1 (6 bases). This CDR3 region has 15 residues. Germline V lookup: CDR1 SGHDN, CDR2 FVKESK. The V and J ends lost 0 bases and 5 bases respectively, with 13 bases between them. The CDR3, as DNA: TGTGCCAGCAGCCAAGATCTGGGGGGCTGGACTGAAGCTTTCTTT. This gives the protein CASSQDLGGWTEAFF.

The V call is TRBV19, the J call TRBJ2-5, with D perhaps assigned TRBD1 or TRBD2 (5 bases each). The CDR3 sequence is 13 residues long. CDR1 and CDR2 from the germline V gene are LNHDA and SQIVND (reference sequence). V was cut by 5 bases and J by 7 bases, with 14 bases left in between. CDR3 in amino acids: CASSLPGAGTQYF. The CDR3 DNA reads TGTGCCAGTAGTCTACCCGGGGCCGGGACCCAGTACTTC.

This clone was detected only a few times. The CDR3 loop reads CASSESILAANTGELFF. The CDR3 DNA reads as TGTGCCAGCAGTGAATCGATACTAGCGGCAAACACCGGGGAGCTGTTTTTT. This chain connects TRBV6-1 to TRBJ2-2; TRBD2 matches 8 bases. Germline V gene sequence: CDR1 MNHNS, CDR2 SASEGT. This CDR3 spans 17 amino acids. The J segment lost 2 bases and the V segment lost 2 bases, leaving 7 bases of the junction unmatched.

The chain has TRBV16 and TRBJ1-3; D not resolved. Between the trimmed V and J ends, which lost 0 bases and 0 bases, there was a span of 6 bases. The CDR3 covers 15 residues. Germline CDR1 is KGHSY and CDR2 is FQNENV. The CDR3 here is CASSQSPSSGNTIYF. The CDR3 DNA is TGTGCCAGCAGCCAATCGCCCAGCTCTGGAAACACCATATATTTT.

CDR3 nucleotides: TGCAGTGCTTATAATAATGAGCAGTTCTTC. It specifies CSAYNNEQFF. J is TRBJ2-1 and V is TRBV20-1; no definite D call. Trimming cost V 5 bases and J 7 bases, with 6 bases left between them. Germline lookup yields CDR1 DFQATT and CDR2 SNEGSKA (reference sequence). The CDR3 contains 10 residues.

This chain uses TRBV5-4 with TRBJ2-1; a weak D match, TRBD2 (7 bases). The CDR3 sequence is 14 residues long. Trimming took off 1 base at V and 7 bases at J, with 12 bases between the two ends. CDR1 and CDR2 from the germline V gene are SGHNT and YYREEE (reference sequence). This CDR3 reads CASSLSGGLNEQFF. The CDR3 DNA follows: TGTGCCAGCAGCTTGTCGGGGGGCTTAAATGAGCAGTTCTTC. Full variable domain (outside the CDR3, taken from reference TRBV5-4 and TRBJ2-1): ETGVTQSPTHLIKTRGQQVTLRCSSQSGHNTVSWYQQALGQGPQFIFQYYREEENGRGNFPPRFSGLQFPNYSSELNVNALELDDSALYLCASSLSGGLNEQFFGPGTRLTVL.

This clone was counted a few times. The rearrangement joins TRBV25-1 to TRBJ1-3; D not resolved. V shed 6 bases and J shed 4 bases, with 13 bases lying between them. The germline V gene has CDR1 MGHDK and CDR2 SYGVNS. The CDR3 runs to 14 residues. CDR3 amino acids: CASSSGRIGNTIYF. The CDR3 DNA reads as TGTGCCAGCAGCTCCGGAAGAATCGGAAACACCATATATTTT.

This CDR3 reads CASSQILQGSYSNEQFF. CDR3 nucleotide sequence: TGTGCCAGCAGCCAGATCCTACAGGGGTCCTACAGCAATGAGCAGTTCTTC. The chain has TRBV4-2 and TRBJ2-1, with 7 positions matching TRBD1. This CDR3 is built from 17 residues. With 3 bases clipped from V and 6 bases from J, the junction kept 14 bases outside the gene matches. Germline assignment: CDR1 LGHNA and CDR2 YNFKEQ.

The rearrangement joins TRBV19 to TRBJ1-2; 12 bases are a match to TRBD1. Germline V gene lookup returns CDR1 LNHDA and CDR2 SQIVND (reference sequence). This CDR3 has 15 amino acids. The V segment lost 7 bases and the J segment 3 bases; nucleotides outside the gene matches: 6. In DNA, the CDR3 is TGTGCCAGTACCCCCGGGACAGGGGGCGACTATGGCTACACCTTC. This codes for CASTPGTGGDYGYTF.

The genes are TRBV4-1 and TRBJ2-1, with D unresolved. V was pared by 1 base and J by 5 bases, with 12 bases between. Germline V gives CDR1 MGHRA, CDR2 YSYEKL. The CDR3 extends over 15 amino acids. For the CDR3, the DNA is TGCGCCAGCAGCCAAGGGGAAGGCAGACACAATGAGCAGTTCTTC. It codes for CASSQGEGRHNEQFF.

The chain recombines TRBV19 with TRBJ2-2; D unclear. V was pared by 5 bases and J by 6 bases, with 10 bases between. The V gene's germline CDR1 is LNHDA and CDR2 SQIVND (reference sequence). This CDR3 is built from 13 residues. CDR3 nucleotide sequence: TGTGCCAGTAGTCCATTCTCACCCGGGGAGCTGTTTTTT. Protein sequence: CASSPFSPGELFF.

The chain employs TRBV5-4 and TRBJ2-7; D unresolved. This CDR3 spans 12 amino acids. Germline CDR1 is SGHNT and CDR2 is YYREEE (reference sequence). V was clipped by 0 bases and J by 6 bases, with 7 bases between them. CDR3 amino acids: CASSLGMGEQYF. The CDR3 region has the DNA TGTGCCAGCAGCTTGGGTATGGGCGAGCAGTACTTC.

The V gene is TRBV5-6, the J gene TRBJ1-1; 8 bases map to TRBD1. Germline trimming cut 3 bases from V and 0 bases from J; bases unmatched to any gene: 7. Germline CDR1 reads SGHDT; CDR2 reads YYEEEE. CDR3 length: 16 amino acids. The CDR3 DNA is TGTGCCAGCAGCTCCCGGACAGGGAAGATGAACACTGAAGCTTTCTTT. Encoded protein: CASSSRTGKMNTEAFF.

This chain uses TRBV6-5 with TRBJ1-2; 9 nucleotides agree with TRBD1. Looked up from germline, CDR1 is MNHEY and CDR2 is SVGAGI. V gave up 6 bases and J gave up 8 bases; unmatched junction bases: 10. The CDR3 covers 14 residues. The CDR3 sequence is CASSMGQGRGGYTF. The CDR3 DNA sequence: TGTGCCAGCAGCATGGGACAGGGAAGAGGCGGCTACACCTTC.

The J gene is TRBJ1-1, the V gene TRBV19, with unresolved D. This CDR3 region has 13 residues. The germline gives CDR1 LNHDA, CDR2 SQIVND (reference sequence). V lost 6 bases and J 3 bases, leaving 11 bases between the germline ends. This CDR3 reads CASSSQKYTEAFF. As DNA, the CDR3 is TGTGCCAGTAGCTCACAGAAATACACTGAAGCTTTCTTT.

The genes are TRBV18 and TRBJ1-3, with unresolved D. Germline V gives CDR1 KGHSH, CDR2 LQKENI. V lost 0 bases to trimming and J lost 4 bases, with 10 bases between them. The CDR3 length is 15 residues. The CDR3 DNA reads as TGTGCCAGCTCACCACCGGCAGGCACGGGAAACACCATATATTTT. Translation: CASSPPAGTGNTIYF. The full variable domain, rest sourced from reference TRBV18 and TRBJ1-3, is NAGVMQNPRHLVRRRGQEARLRCSPMKGHSHVYWYRQLPEEGLKFMVYLQKENIIDESGMPKERFSAEFPKEGPSILRIQQVVRGDSAAYFCASSPPAGTGNTIYFGEGSWLTVV.

V gene TRBV5-1 combines with J gene TRBJ2-1; TRBD1 is a possible D gene (6 bases). The CDR3 consists of 16 residues. Germline assignment: CDR1 SGHRS and CDR2 YFSETQ. V was cut by 0 bases and J by 8 bases, with 18 bases left in between. The CDR3 here is CASSLAFDRQGDEQFF. Here the CDR3 DNA reads TGCGCCAGCAGCTTGGCCTTCGACAGGCAGGGCGATGAGCAGTTCTTC.

CDR3 in amino acids: CASSLDRGGYEQYF. DNA for the CDR3: TGTGCCAGCAGCTTAGATAGGGGAGGGTACGAGCAGTACTTC. This sequence joins TRBV7-9 and TRBJ2-7; 7 bases line up with TRBD2. The CDR3 contains 14 residues. V lost 1 base and J lost 4; bases outside the gene matches: 4. Germline V gene lookup returns CDR1 SEHNR and CDR2 FQNEAQ (reference sequence).

The CDR3 DNA is TGCGCCAGCAGCTCAGCGGCATCCGAAGCTTTCTTT. This gives the protein CASSSAASEAFF. The V and J genes are TRBV5-1 and TRBJ1-1, with D unclear. The CDR3 is 12 residues long. Deletions cut 3 bases from V and 8 bases from J, with 11 bases between. Germline V gives CDR1 SGHRS, CDR2 YFSETQ.